Listed below are T cell receptor beta chains from one sample, sequenced in a study of CD8 T cells in ankylosing spondylitis. In TCRdb, the 5' RACE reads were re-called with MiXCR into one record per CDR3 protein. The sample shows about 540,000 distinct CDR3 sequences, roughly 13% of them seen only once. Sequencing input: blood, either unsorted or a sorted T cell fraction (not recorded which). These receptors all stem from a male donor with ankylosing spondylitis. Each CDR3 is given with its conserved first and last residue. The order of the fields is J gene, D gene, V gene, clone size, CDR3 protein, CDR3 DNA. The D gene is left open where the match is weak. Some rows mark clone size as missing; the rest say once, few, many or name a class of expanded clone.

j_call: TRBJ2-1; d_call: TRBD1; v_call: TRBV4-2; clone_size: few; cdr3_aa: CASSQDYRGLYNEQFF; cdr3_nt: TGTGCCAGCAGCCAAGACTACAGGGGGCTCTACAATGAGCAGTTCTTC
j_call: TRBJ2-1; d_call: .; v_call: TRBV9; clone_size: few; cdr3_aa: CASGPSDYNEQFF; cdr3_nt: TGTGCCAGCGGTCCTAGCGACTACAATGAGCAGTTCTTC
j_call: TRBJ2-1; d_call: .; v_call: TRBV20-1; clone_size: once; cdr3_aa: CSARRDTYNEQFF; cdr3_nt: TGCAGTGCTAGACGGGACACATACAATGAGCAGTTCTTC
j_call: TRBJ2-1; d_call: TRBD2; v_call: TRBV20-1; clone_size: few; cdr3_aa: CSARTSGRVSNEQFF; cdr3_nt: TGCAGTGCTAGGACTAGCGGGAGAGTATCCAATGAGCAGTTCTTC
j_call: TRBJ1-1; d_call: .; v_call: TRBV7-8; clone_size: .; cdr3_aa: CASSTRTVSEAFF; cdr3_nt: TGTGCCAGCAGCACTAGGACAGTTTCTGAAGCTTTCTTT
j_call: TRBJ2-3; d_call: TRBD1; v_call: TRBV5-1; clone_size: many; cdr3_aa: CASSPPSAGQGVGDTQYF; cdr3_nt: TGCGCCAGCAGCCCCCCTTCTGCGGGACAGGGGGTCGGAGATACGCAGTATTTT
j_call: TRBJ1-3; d_call: TRBD1; v_call: TRBV11-3; clone_size: few; cdr3_aa: CASSSPRQGAGNTIYF; cdr3_nt: TGTGCCAGCAGCTCCCCCCGACAGGGGGCTGGAAACACCATATATTTT
j_call: TRBJ2-4; d_call: .; v_call: TRBV3-1; clone_size: few; cdr3_aa: CASSQGGEGAKNIQYF; cdr3_nt: TGTGCCAGCAGCCAAGGTGGCGAGGGAGCCAAAAACATTCAGTACTTC
j_call: TRBJ2-1; d_call: TRBD2; v_call: TRBV11-3; clone_size: .; cdr3_aa: CASSGGSSGDNEQFF; cdr3_nt: TGTGCCAGCAGCGGCGGCAGCAGCGGGGACAATGAGCAGTTCTTC
j_call: TRBJ1-1; d_call: .; v_call: TRBV12-3/TRBV12-4; clone_size: many; cdr3_aa: CASSLGTTNTEAFF; cdr3_nt: TGTGCCAGCAGTTTAGGGACAACTAACACTGAAGCTTTCTTT
j_call: TRBJ2-1; d_call: .; v_call: TRBV11-2; clone_size: few; cdr3_aa: CASSPNAQLARVSHIEQFF; cdr3_nt: TGTGCCAGCAGCCCAAATGCCCAACTAGCTCGGGTCTCTCATATTGAGCAGTTCTTC
j_call: TRBJ2-1; d_call: .; v_call: TRBV7-6; clone_size: few; cdr3_aa: CASSLLGDEQFF; cdr3_nt: TGTGCCAGCAGCTTATTGGGCGATGAGCAGTTCTTC
j_call: TRBJ2-7; d_call: .; v_call: TRBV21-1; clone_size: many; cdr3_aa: CASSKDGTVCYCEQYF; cdr3_nt: TGTGCCAGCAGCAAAGACGGGACAGTGTGTTATTGCGAGCAGTACTTC
j_call: TRBJ1-1; d_call: .; v_call: TRBV29-1; clone_size: .; cdr3_aa: CSVEDPRGSMGTEAFF; cdr3_nt: TGCAGCGTTGAAGATCCTCGAGGGAGCATGGGCACTGAAGCTTTCTTT
j_call: TRBJ2-7; d_call: .; v_call: TRBV20-1; clone_size: .; cdr3_aa: CSAQFGGMEYEQYF; cdr3_nt: TGCAGTGCACAGTTCGGGGGTATGGAGTACGAGCAGTACTTC
j_call: TRBJ2-2; d_call: TRBD2; v_call: TRBV6-5; clone_size: .; cdr3_aa: CASSYGLAENTGELFF; cdr3_nt: TGTGCCAGCAGCTATGGACTAGCGGAGAACACCGGGGAGCTGTTTTTT
j_call: TRBJ2-5; d_call: .; v_call: TRBV7-2; clone_size: .; cdr3_aa: CASSQTGWGETQYF; cdr3_nt: TGTGCCAGCAGTCAAACAGGGTGGGGAGAGACCCAGTACTTC
j_call: TRBJ1-1; d_call: .; v_call: TRBV7-2; clone_size: .; cdr3_aa: CASSSQGLAFF; cdr3_nt: TGTGCCAGCAGCTCCCAGGGGCTGGCTTTCTTT